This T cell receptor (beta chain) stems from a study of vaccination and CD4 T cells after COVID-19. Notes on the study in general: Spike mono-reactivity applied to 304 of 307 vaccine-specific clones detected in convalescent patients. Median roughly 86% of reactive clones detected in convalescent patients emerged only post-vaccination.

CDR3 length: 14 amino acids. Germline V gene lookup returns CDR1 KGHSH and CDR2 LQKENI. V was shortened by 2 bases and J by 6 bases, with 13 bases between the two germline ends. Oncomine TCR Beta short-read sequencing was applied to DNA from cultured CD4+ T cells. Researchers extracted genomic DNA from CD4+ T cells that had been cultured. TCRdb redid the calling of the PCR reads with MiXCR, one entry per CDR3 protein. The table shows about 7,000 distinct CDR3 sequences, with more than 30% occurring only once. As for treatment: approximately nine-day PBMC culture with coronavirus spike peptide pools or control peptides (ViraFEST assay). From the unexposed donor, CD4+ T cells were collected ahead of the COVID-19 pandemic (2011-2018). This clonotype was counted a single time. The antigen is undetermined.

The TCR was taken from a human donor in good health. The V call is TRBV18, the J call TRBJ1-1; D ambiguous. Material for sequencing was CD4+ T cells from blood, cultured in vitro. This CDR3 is CASSPRSGSSEAFF. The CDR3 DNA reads TGTGCCAGCTCACCAAGGTCGGGGAGCTCTGAAGCTTTCTTT.